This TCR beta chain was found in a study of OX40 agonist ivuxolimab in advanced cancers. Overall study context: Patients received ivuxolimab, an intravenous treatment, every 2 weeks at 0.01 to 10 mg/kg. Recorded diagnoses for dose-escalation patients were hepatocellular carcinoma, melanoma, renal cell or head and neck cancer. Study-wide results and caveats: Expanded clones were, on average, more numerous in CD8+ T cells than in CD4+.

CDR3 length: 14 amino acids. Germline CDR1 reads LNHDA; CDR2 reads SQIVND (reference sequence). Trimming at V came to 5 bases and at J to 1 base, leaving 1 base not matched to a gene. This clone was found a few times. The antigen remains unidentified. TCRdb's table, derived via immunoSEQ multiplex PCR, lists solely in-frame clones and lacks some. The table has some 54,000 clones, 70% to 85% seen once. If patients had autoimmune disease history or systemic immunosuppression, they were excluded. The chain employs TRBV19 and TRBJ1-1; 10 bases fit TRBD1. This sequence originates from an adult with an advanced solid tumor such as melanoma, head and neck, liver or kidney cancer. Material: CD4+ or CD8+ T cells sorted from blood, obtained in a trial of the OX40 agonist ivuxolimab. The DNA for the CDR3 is TGTGCCAGTAGTCGACAGGGGGCGAACACTGAAGCTTTCTTT. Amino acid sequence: CASSRQGANTEAFF.